This entry features one T cell receptor beta chain sequence. In the same sample, other DNA sequences code for this CDR3. Deletions cut 0 bases from V and 7 bases from J, with 10 bases between. Germline lookup yields CDR1 SGDLS and CDR2 YYNGEE. The CDR3 consists of 13 residues. This record comes from a study of shared clonotypes between healthy human individuals. The data were produced by immunoSEQ multiplex PCR, yet TCRdb's version contains in-frame clones alone and is incomplete. The sample records about 1.5 million clones, roughly 96% being singletons. The genes are TRBV9 and TRBJ1-2; perhaps TRBD1 as D (5 bases). The sequenced sample was naive CD4+ T cells sorted from blood. Subset given: CD45RA+ positively selected. This TCR came from a man between 25 and 39 years old in good health. CDR3 sequence: CASSVAVGAGYTF. The CDR3 DNA is TGTGCCAGCAGCGTAGCGGTTGGGGCTGGCTACACCTTC.